This T cell receptor beta chain was sequenced for a study of T cells in Graves' hyperthyroidism and ophthalmopathy. TCR beta CDR3 sequences were amplified from RNA transcripts. A set of HTBI primers served as the primers for a first-round RT-PCR of the TCR CDR3. TCRdb processed the multiplex PCR reads anew with MiXCR; each CDR3 protein has one entry. Here the sample spans some 300,000 distinct CDR3 sequences, less than 15% being singletons. This clonotype was counted at least ten times. CDR1 and CDR2 (germline): MDHEN, SYDVKM. The V and J ends lost 10 bases and 3 bases respectively, with 16 bases between them. The CDR3 runs to 14 residues.

Material: blood. The receptor was isolated from a woman aged 25 to 45 with Graves' hyperthyroidism that later progressed to Graves' ophthalmopathy. V usage is TRBV28 and J usage is TRBJ2-1; D might be TRBD2 (5 bases). CDR3: CATLGSGVYNEQFF. The CDR3 DNA follows: TGTGCCACCCTGGGAAGCGGAGTCTACAATGAGCAGTTCTTC.